Listed below are T cell receptor beta chains from one sample, sequenced in a study of blood T cells in healthy people across ages. In TCRdb, the 5' RACE reads were re-called with MiXCR into one record per CDR3 protein. Among 750,000 or so distinct CDR3 sequences listed, just under 25% were seen once. The sample was also reused in another study, on T cells of mothers and their children.

The sequenced sample was blood. These receptor sequences come from a boy younger than 18 in good health. Both conserved end residues are part of each CDR3. The D gene is left open where the match is weak. Clone sizes are given selectively: once, few, many, or a class where the clone is expanded.

NA TRBJ1-5 NA TRBV4-1 CASSQLLGGNQPQHF TGCGCCAGCAGCCAATTGTTGGGCGGCAATCAGCCCCAGCATTTT
NA TRBJ2-7 NA TRBV20-1 CSAGPGVDEQYF TGCAGTGCTGGCCCGGGCGTTGACGAGCAGTACTTC
NA TRBJ2-7 NA TRBV6-1 CASREGNSNTYEQYF TGTGCCTCGCGTGAGGGGAACAGTAACACCTACGAGCAGTACTTC
NA TRBJ1-1 NA TRBV7-2 CASSLPWTVNTEAFF TGTGCCAGCAGCTTACCATGGACAGTGAACACTGAAGCTTTCTTT
few TRBJ2-5 NA TRBV20-1 CSTRPFDRQETQYF TGCAGTACTAGACCATTCGACAGGCAAGAGACCCAGTACTTC
NA TRBJ1-3 TRBD1 TRBV3-1 CASSPEPGQGKGNTIYF TGTGCCAGCAGCCCCGAGCCCGGACAGGGCAAGGGGAACACCATATATTTT
NA TRBJ2-3 NA TRBV5-1 CASSLARGPGTDTQYF TGCGCCAGCAGCTTGGCCCGGGGGCCTGGCACAGATACGCAGTATTTT
few TRBJ2-5 NA TRBV7-2 CASSSGRVQETQYF TGTGCCAGCAGCTCTGGGCGGGTCCAAGAGACCCAGTACTTC
NA TRBJ2-3 NA TRBV7-8 CASQADTQYF TGTGCCAGCCAGGCGGATACGCAGTATTTT
NA TRBJ1-1 NA TRBV29-1 CSVEGLGAEAFF TGCAGCGTTGAAGGTTTGGGGGCTGAAGCTTTCTTT
NA TRBJ1-1 NA TRBV24-1 CATSDMGYTEAFF TGTGCCACCAGTGATATGGGGTACACTGAAGCTTTCTTT
few TRBJ2-5 NA TRBV12-3/TRBV12-4 CASSFPAVETQYF TGTGCCAGCAGTTTCCCAGCGGTGGAGACCCAGTACTTC
NA TRBJ2-5 TRBD2 TRBV29-1 CSGTSGRVQETQYF TGCAGCGGGACTAGCGGGAGAGTACAAGAGACCCAGTACTTC
few TRBJ2-7 TRBD2 TRBV20-1 CSARDPASGGYEQYF TGCAGTGCTAGAGATCCGGCTAGCGGGGGGTACGAGCAGTACTTC
few TRBJ2-1 TRBD2 TRBV3-1 CASSQVAGAVNEQFF TGTGCCAGCAGCCAAGTCGCGGGAGCGGTGAATGAGCAGTTCTTC
few TRBJ2-3 TRBD2 TRBV5-1 CASSLGPSGSIGTDTQYF TGCGCCAGCAGCTTGGGCCCTAGCGGGAGTATCGGCACAGATACGCAGTATTTT
few TRBJ1-2 NA TRBV12-3/TRBV12-4 CASSLRIGLDGYTF TGTGCCAGCAGTTTGAGAATAGGACTCGACGGCTACACCTTC
NA TRBJ1-5 NA TRBV10-3 CAISEEAGWNQPQHF TGTGCCATCAGTGAGGAGGCAGGGTGGAATCAGCCCCAGCACTTT
few TRBJ2-5 TRBD2 TRBV5-1 CASSLEGGAETQYF TGCGCCAGCAGCTTGGAGGGAGGGGCGGAGACCCAGTACTTC
NA TRBJ2-7 NA TRBV6-5 CASSYREHHEQYF TGTGCCAGCAGTTACAGGGAACACCACGAGCAGTACTTC
NA TRBJ1-4 NA TRBV18 CASSPNGPGTNEKLFF TGTGCCAGCTCACCAAATGGGCCAGGGACTAATGAAAAACTGTTTTTT
NA TRBJ2-1 TRBD2 TRBV7-2 CASSPAGGAQGNEQFF TGTGCCAGCAGCCCGGCGGGAGGGGCCCAGGGTAATGAGCAGTTCTTC
few TRBJ2-1 TRBD2 TRBV4-1 CASSQDETSGRYSYNEQFF TGCGCCAGCAGCCAAGATGAGACTAGCGGGAGGTACTCCTACAATGAGCAGTTCTTC
few TRBJ2-1 NA TRBV11-3 CASSLLTGVGEQFF TGTGCCAGCAGCCTACTTACGGGAGTTGGGGAGCAGTTCTTC
few TRBJ1-2 NA TRBV11-2 CASSLDPDSCYGYTF TGTGCCAGCAGCTTAGATCCAGACAGCTGCTATGGCTACACCTTC
few TRBJ2-5 NA TRBV11-2 CASSLRPGGDYQETQYF TGTGCCAGCAGCTTGCGCCCTGGCGGGGACTACCAAGAGACCCAGTACTTC
NA TRBJ2-1 NA TRBV29-1 CSTRQAVYNEQFF TGCAGCACAAGACAGGCGGTATACAATGAGCAGTTCTTC
NA TRBJ2-6 NA TRBV28 CASSLSSSRVANVLTF TGTGCCAGCAGTTTATCATCTAGCAGGGTTGCCAACGTCCTGACTTTC
NA TRBJ2-7 TRBD1 TRBV9 CASSPWAWDSSYEQYF TGTGCCAGCAGCCCATGGGCATGGGACAGCTCCTACGAGCAGTACTTC
NA TRBJ2-1 NA TRBV7-8 CASSWDRESYNEQFF TGTGCCAGCAGCTGGGATCGGGAGAGTTACAATGAGCAGTTCTTC
NA TRBJ2-1 NA TRBV4-1 CASSQVILDEQFF TGCGCCAGCAGCCAAGTGATTCTCGATGAGCAGTTCTTC
few TRBJ2-1 NA TRBV7-2 CASSFGAKHSNEQFF TGTGCCAGCAGCTTCGGAGCCAAACACAGCAATGAGCAGTTCTTC
few TRBJ1-1 NA TRBV7-3 CASSLTPGQNTEAFF TGTGCCAGCAGCTTAACGCCCGGACAGAACACTGAAGCTTTCTTT
few TRBJ2-1 NA TRBV7-6 CASSLAVQGYEQFF TGTGCCAGCAGCTTAGCGGTACAGGGCTATGAGCAGTTCTTC
few TRBJ2-5 NA TRBV14 CASSQDWTTIETQYF TGTGCCAGCAGCCAAGATTGGACGACCATAGAGACCCAGTACTTC
few TRBJ2-2 TRBD1 TRBV2 CASSQGQGGYHGELFF TGTGCCAGCAGTCAGGGACAGGGGGGATATCACGGGGAGCTGTTTTTT
NA TRBJ2-7 NA TRBV10-3 CAISEWTVSYEQYF TGTGCCATCAGTGAGTGGACAGTATCCTACGAGCAGTACTTC
few TRBJ2-1 NA TRBV9 CASSVGQGSSYNEQFF TGTGCCAGCAGCGTAGGGCAGGGAAGCTCCTACAATGAGCAGTTCTTC
few TRBJ1-1 TRBD1 TRBV20-1 CSAGRQGLGTEAFF TGCAGTGCTGGACGACAGGGCTTGGGCACTGAAGCTTTCTTT
few TRBJ2-7 NA TRBV29-1 CSAVEGTSGYEQYF TGCAGCGCTGTGGAGGGCACATCGGGCTACGAGCAATACTTC
NA TRBJ2-3 TRBD2 TRBV10-3 CAISGGLAGEDTQYF TGTGCCATCAGTGGGGGACTAGCGGGAGAAGATACGCAGTATTTT
NA TRBJ2-3 NA TRBV7-6 CASSLTVAGSTDTQYF TGTGCCAGCAGCTTAACGGTGGCGGGGAGCACAGATACGCAGTATTTT
few TRBJ1-2 NA TRBV2 CASTHRVAYGYTF TGTGCCAGCACCCACCGGGTTGCCTATGGCTACACCTTC
NA TRBJ2-6 NA TRBV29-1 CSVGGPGANVLTF TGCAGCGTTGGGGGCCCTGGGGCCAACGTCCTGACTTTC
few TRBJ1-2 NA TRBV9 CASSAPNTDGYTF TGCGCCAGCAGCGCACCCAACACCGATGGCTACACCTTC
NA TRBJ2-7 TRBD2 TRBV6-5 CASSLAAGVSEQYF TGTGCCAGCAGCCTTGCGGCGGGGGTGTCCGAGCAGTACTTC
NA TRBJ2-7 NA TRBV20-1 CSARGSLNTPYEQYF TGCAGTGCTAGGGGGAGTCTGAACACTCCCTACGAGCAGTACTTC
few TRBJ2-3 NA TRBV20-1 CSAGVGGTDTQYF TGCAGTGCGGGGGTAGGGGGCACAGATACGCAGTATTTT
many TRBJ2-7 NA TRBV7-2 CASSFLRGVDEQYF TGTGCCAGCAGCTTTTTGAGGGGGGTGGACGAGCAGTACTTC
NA TRBJ2-1 NA TRBV12-3/TRBV12-4 CASSLRPGEQFF TGTGCCAGCAGTTTACGGCCTGGTGAGCAGTTCTTC
NA TRBJ1-4 NA TRBV7-2 CASSQMGRTNEKLFF TGTGCCAGCAGCCAGATGGGACGGACTAATGAAAAACTGTTTTTT
NA TRBJ2-1 TRBD2 TRBV3-1 CASSQSSGEYNEQFF TGTGCCAGCAGCCAAAGCAGCGGGGAATACAATGAGCAGTTCTTC
NA TRBJ2-7 NA TRBV12-3/TRBV12-4 CASSFGPGPSSYEQYF TGTGCCAGCAGTTTCGGCCCGGGGCCGAGCTCCTACGAGCAGTACTTC
few TRBJ1-5 NA TRBV20-1 CSARGRYQPQHF TGCAGTGCTAGAGGACGGTATCAGCCCCAGCATTTT
NA TRBJ2-5 NA TRBV4-3 CASSQTEFQQETQYF TGCGCCAGCAGCCAAACAGAGTTTCAACAAGAGACCCAGTACTTC
NA TRBJ2-3 NA TRBV7-3 CASSALHTDTQYF TGTGCCAGCTCGGCTCTGCACACAGATACGCAGTATTTT
NA TRBJ1-1 NA TRBV20-1 CSARPGANTEAFF TGCAGTGCTCGGCCGGGAGCTAACACTGAAGCTTTCTTT
many TRBJ2-5 TRBD1 TRBV29-1 CSVEFVPGSGTGEGETQYF TGCAGCGTTGAATTTGTGCCGGGGTCCGGGACAGGGGAAGGAGAGACCCAGTACTTC